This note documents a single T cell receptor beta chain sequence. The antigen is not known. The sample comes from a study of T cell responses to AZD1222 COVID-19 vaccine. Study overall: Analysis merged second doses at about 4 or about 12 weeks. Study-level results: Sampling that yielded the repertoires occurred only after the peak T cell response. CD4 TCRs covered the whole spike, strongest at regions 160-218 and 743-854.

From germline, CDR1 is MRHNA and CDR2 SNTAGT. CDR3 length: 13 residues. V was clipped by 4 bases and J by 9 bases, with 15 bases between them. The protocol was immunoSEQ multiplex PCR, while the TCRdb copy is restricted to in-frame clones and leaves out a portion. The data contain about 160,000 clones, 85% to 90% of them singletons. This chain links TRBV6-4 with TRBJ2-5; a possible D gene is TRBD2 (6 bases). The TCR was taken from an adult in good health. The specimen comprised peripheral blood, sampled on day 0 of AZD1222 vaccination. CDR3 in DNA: TGTGCCAGCAGTGTCTCCCGCGGGGAATCCCAGTACTTC. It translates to CASSVSRGESQYF.